This T cell receptor beta chain was sequenced during a study of blood T cell dynamics during melanoma immunotherapy. Whole-study context: First-line therapy was either pembrolizumab or nivolumab with ipilimumab for metastatic melanoma. General study points: The study could not tell melanoma-specific clones from general immune activation.

Time point indicated: week 3, after first cycle of checkpoint inhibitor. Samples come from before therapy and from week 3 after the first blockade cycle. Regarding this clone: Its target is not known.

Clones were read by immunoSEQ multiplex PCR, and TCRdb kept only the in-frame ones, dropping some. The data show roughly 14,000 clones, with roughly 85% seen just once and approximately 8.1% held by the top ten. The germline V gene encodes CDR1 SGHTA and CDR2 FQGTGA. The CDR3 covers 15 residues. Trimming removed 3 bases from V and 4 bases from J; junction bases left unmatched: 3. This sample comprised blood, obtained from a patient treated with checkpoint blockade. This chain joins TRBV7-3 and TRBJ2-1; 10 bases are a match to TRBD1. The TCR comes from a human donor with melanoma. The CDR3 DNA reads TGTGCCAGCAGCTTGGGACAGGGGATTTACAATGAGCAGTTCTTC. Protein product: CASSLGQGIYNEQFF.